The entry below gives a single TCR beta chain sequence along with its context. Which antigen it targets is not known. Base qualities are not recorded, but no much larger clone differs from it by a single base. These data originate in a study of blood T cell repertoires in COVID-19 (dated by TCRdb to 2019 to 2021). Concerning the study at large: The collaborator samples originated in the United States, Italy and Spain and spanned the acute and convalescent phases of COVID-19. Where HLA class I and class II types were available, the types were taken from metadata supplied by the sample provider, not from assay-based typing. Sample metadata almost always included a de-identified subject ID, COVID-19 status, age in years and sex. Subjects who had been exposed to COVID-19, were actively infected with it, or had recovered from it provided the deeply sampled blood TCRbeta repertoires that made up the dataset. The samples were drawn from the first 160 participants of the ongoing ImmuneRACE study and from 950 to 1,500 subjects provided by 6 global collaborators. The prospective study material was composed of cDNA or gDNA derived from T cells, B-cell-depleted T cells, or PBMCs. The repertoires were made available in a free public database intended to serve as a resource for research on the immune response to SARS-CoV-2.

The immunoSEQ Assay, a bias-controlled multiplex PCR, was used to amplify TCRbeta CDR3 regions from genomic DNA. Regarding the original processing steps: Nucleated cell counts per sample were estimated from amplification of reference gene primers within the assay. To quantify the absolute abundance of each unique TCRbeta CDR3 rearrangement, sequence reads were collapsed and filtered. For each sample, productive Simpson clonality was calculated as the square root of Simpson's diversity index across productive rearrangements. TCRdb mirrors the immuneACCESS table, restricted to in-frame sequences. Some clones are absent from its copies; in checked studies, under half trace to an unresolved V gene, and the reason for the others is unknown. V and J calls and clone size are copied from that table; D and trimming were computed from the DNA. The sample profile shows under 450,000 clones; 81% of them were found once. Clones ranked in the top ten supply roughly 1.1% of the sample.

Each collaborating institution followed its own protocols to collect whole blood in K2EDTA tubes. For TCRbeta analysis, collaborators shipped samples in one of three forms: frozen whole blood, isolated PBMCs, or DNA extracted from either of those sample types. The research as a whole found: The amount of clinical and demographic metadata varied by source and participant and was provided uncurated.

Via the germline V gene (reference sequence), CDR1 is SGHNT and CDR2 YYREEE. The CDR3 sequence holds 13 residues, the cysteine and phenylalanine included. Only the CDR3 portion is preserved as DNA: 39 bases, with reading frame beginning at the first base. V is pared back by 7 bases and J by 4 bases, with 14 bases lying between the germline termini. The sequence was collected from a human donor with acute or convalescent COVID-19. The donor label of this sample is uncertain. Sequenced material: peripheral blood. Recombination linked TRBV5-4 to TRBJ1-2; TRBD1 might be the D gene, on 6 matching bases. The CDR3 protein is CASGLGGPYGYTF. The DNA sequence follows: TGTGCCAGCGGACTAGGGGGGCCCTATGGCTACACCTTC.